This T cell receptor beta chain was captured by sequencing in a study of cytomegalovirus exposure and HLA in healthy donors. The CDR3 loop spans 13 amino acids. The germline gives CDR1 MGHRA, CDR2 YSYEKL. Trimming pared 5 bases from V and 8 bases from J, leaving 13 bases between. PCR was performed using 60 Vbeta and 13 Jbeta primers. This table comes from immunoSEQ multiplex PCR, and its TCRdb copy is limited to in-frame clones, with some not included. The table shows fewer than 40,000 clones, with 81% occurring only once. Those who donated were healthy bone marrow donors. Study-wide findings and caveats: Reported performance of the classifier showed diagnosis of cytomegalovirus status with high specificity and sensitivity. An analysis was carried out at a later point. It showed that HLA-associated TCR beta chains were more clonally expanded than equally common non-associated chains. Accurate prediction of HLA-A and HLA-B alleles (for most subjects) was reportedly achieved from TCR beta sequences.

With regard to this clone: The antigen is undetermined.

The receptor was isolated from a middle-aged woman in good health and CMV-seronegative. Input material: PBMCs. The gene calls are TRBV4-1 and TRBJ2-1; a weak D match, TRBD1 (5 bases). CDR3 residues: CASSIDRHYEQFF. The CDR3 DNA reads as TGCGCCAGCAGCATAGACAGACACTATGAGCAGTTCTTC.